The present T cell receptor beta chain was sequenced within a study of T cells in localized non-small cell lung cancer. In this sample, this clone turned up once. The antigen is unknown. Sequencing was performed with immunoSEQ multiplex PCR; in TCRdb, only in-frame clones are kept and a portion is missing. The sample yields approximately 49,000 clones, approximately 77% seen once. Study conclusions and caveats: Detection in adjacent lung was observed for a median roughly 57 of the top 100 tumor clones.

Trimming took 3 bases from V and 5 from J, leaving 7 bases between them. This CDR3 contains 11 residues. Germline CDR1 is DFQATT and CDR2 is SNEGSKA (reference sequence). This sample comprised peripheral blood, obtained before any cancer treatment. The sequence was collected from a man between 40 and 69 years old with stage I squamous cell lung carcinoma. This rearrangement joins TRBV20-1 to TRBJ1-2; D uncertain. The CDR3 region has the DNA TGCAGTGCTAGTCACGGGTATGGCTACACCTTC. The encoded protein is CSASHGYGYTF.